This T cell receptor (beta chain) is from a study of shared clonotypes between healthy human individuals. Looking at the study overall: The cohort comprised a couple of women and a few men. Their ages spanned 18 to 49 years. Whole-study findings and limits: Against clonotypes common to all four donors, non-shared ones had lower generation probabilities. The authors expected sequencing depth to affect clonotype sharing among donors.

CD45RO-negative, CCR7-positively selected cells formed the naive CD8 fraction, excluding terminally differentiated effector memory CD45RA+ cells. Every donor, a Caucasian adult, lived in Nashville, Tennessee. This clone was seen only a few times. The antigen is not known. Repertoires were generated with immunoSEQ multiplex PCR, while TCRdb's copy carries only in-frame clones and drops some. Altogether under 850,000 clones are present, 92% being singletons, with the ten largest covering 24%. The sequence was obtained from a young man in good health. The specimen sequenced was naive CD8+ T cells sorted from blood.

The CDR3 DNA reads as TGCAGCGTTGGGACAGCTACTACCTACGAGCAGTACTTC. Protein: CSVGTATTYEQYF. The chain joins TRBV29-1 to TRBJ2-7, with D possibly TRBD1 on 6 matching bases. The V gene's germline CDR1 is SQVTM and CDR2 ANQGSEA. With 4 bases removed from V and 2 bases from J, the gap between germline ends came to 12 bases. The CDR3 extends over 13 amino acids.